This entry features one T cell receptor (beta chain) sequence. This entry comes from a study of shared clonotypes between healthy human individuals. The CDR3 extends over 16 amino acids. Naive-designated CD8 cells lacked CD45RO, were positively enriched for CCR7, and omitted terminally differentiated effector memory CD45RA+ cells. The protocol was immunoSEQ multiplex PCR, while the TCRdb copy is restricted to in-frame clones and leaves out a portion. The repertoire holds 550,000 to 600,000 clones, with about 98% as singletons. The rearrangement uses TRBV21-1 and TRBJ2-2; TRBD2, the table's D call, lacks a check against the DNA. TRBV21-1 is a pseudogene segment. Material: naive CD8+ T cells sorted from blood. The receptor was isolated from a man between 25 and 39 years old in good health. The CDR3 sequence is CASSRTRKKGTGELFF. The CDR3 DNA follows: TGTGCCAGCAGTAGAACTAGGAAGAAAGGGACCGGGGAGCTGTTTTTT.